This TCR beta chain came from a study of cytomegalovirus exposure and HLA in healthy donors. The CDR3 runs 14 residues. Between the trimmed V and J ends, which lost 2 bases and 5 bases, there was a span of 12 bases. Germline CDR1 is MNHEY and CDR2 is SMNVEV (reference sequence). PCR amplification relied on 60 Vbeta primers (plus 13 Jbeta primers). Assay: immunoSEQ multiplex PCR; the TCRdb copy retains only in-frame clones and omits some. The sample gives 75,000 to 100,000 clones, approximately 72% of which show up once; roughly 3.2% is in the top ten. Whole-study results and caveats: The availability of immune exposure information extended only to CMV serostatus.

Remarks on this clone: The antigen remains undetermined.

Specimen: PBMCs. The chain recombines TRBV27 with TRBJ2-5; perhaps TRBD2 as D (5 bases). This clonotype was sampled from a female donor in good health and CMV-seropositive. The CDR3 DNA is TGTGCCAGCAGTTTACGCCCGGGGTGGGAGACCCAGTACTTC. Translated: CASSLRPGWETQYF.